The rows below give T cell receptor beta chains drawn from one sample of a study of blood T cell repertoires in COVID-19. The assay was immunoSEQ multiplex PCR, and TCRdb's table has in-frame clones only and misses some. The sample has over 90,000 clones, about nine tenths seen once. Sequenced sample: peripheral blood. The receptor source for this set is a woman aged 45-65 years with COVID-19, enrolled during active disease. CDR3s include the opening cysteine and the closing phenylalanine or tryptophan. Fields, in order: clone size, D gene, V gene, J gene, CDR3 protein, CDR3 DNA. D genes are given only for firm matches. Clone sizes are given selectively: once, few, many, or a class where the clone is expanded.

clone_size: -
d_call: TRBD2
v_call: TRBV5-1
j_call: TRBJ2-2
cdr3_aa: CASSFPGGGLNTGELFF
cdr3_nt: TGCGCCAGCAGCTTTCCTGGCGGGGGTCTGAACACCGGGGAGCTGTTTTTT

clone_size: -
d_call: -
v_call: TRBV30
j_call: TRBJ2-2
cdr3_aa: CAWSVSGELFF
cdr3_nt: TGTGCCTGGAGTGTTAGCGGGGAGCTGTTTTTT

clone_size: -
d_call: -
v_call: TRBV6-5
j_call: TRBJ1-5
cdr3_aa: CASSTDSPAGAQHF
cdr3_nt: TGTGCCAGCAGTACCGATTCTCCGGCCGGGGCCCAGCATTTT

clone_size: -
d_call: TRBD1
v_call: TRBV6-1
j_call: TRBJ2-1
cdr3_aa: CASSDYIDRGVVNEQFF
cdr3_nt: TGTGCCAGCAGTGACTACATTGACAGGGGGGTAGTCAATGAGCAGTTCTTC

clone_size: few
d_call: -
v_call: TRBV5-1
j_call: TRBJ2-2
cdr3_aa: CASSLAQGLGELFF
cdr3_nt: TGCGCCAGCAGCTTGGCGCAGGGCCTCGGGGAGCTGTTTTTT

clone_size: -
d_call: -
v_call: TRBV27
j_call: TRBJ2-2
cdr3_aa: CASSFRESTGELFF
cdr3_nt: TGTGCCAGCAGTTTTCGAGAATCCACCGGGGAGCTGTTTTTT

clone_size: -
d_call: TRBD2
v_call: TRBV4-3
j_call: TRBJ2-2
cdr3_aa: CASRMNSGGFDTGELFF
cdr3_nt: TGCGCCAGCAGGATGAATAGCGGGGGGTTCGACACCGGGGAGCTGTTTTTT

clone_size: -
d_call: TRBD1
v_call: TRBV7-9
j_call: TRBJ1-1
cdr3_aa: CASSLGGTGSATEAFF
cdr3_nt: TGTGCCAGCAGCTTAGGGGGGACAGGATCCGCCACTGAAGCTTTCTTT

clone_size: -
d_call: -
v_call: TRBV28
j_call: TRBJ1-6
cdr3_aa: CASRPPGGGFSPLHF
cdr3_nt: TGTGCCAGCAGGCCTCCGGGGGGGGGCTTTTCACCCCTCCACTTT

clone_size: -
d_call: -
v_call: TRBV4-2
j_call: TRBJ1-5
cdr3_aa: CASSQGQYEPQHF
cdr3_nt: TGTGCCAGCAGCCAAGGGCAGTACGAGCCCCAGCATTTT

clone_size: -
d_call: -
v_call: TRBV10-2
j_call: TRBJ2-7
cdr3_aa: CASTREKNYEQYF
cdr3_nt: TGCGCCAGCACTCGGGAGAAAAACTACGAGCAGTACTTC

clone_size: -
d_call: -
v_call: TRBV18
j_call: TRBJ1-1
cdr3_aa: CASSRREMNTEAFF
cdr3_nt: TGTGCCAGCTCCCGACGGGAAATGAACACTGAAGCTTTCTTT

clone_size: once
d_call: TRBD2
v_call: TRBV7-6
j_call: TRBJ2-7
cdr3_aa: CASSTLAGGRSYEQYF
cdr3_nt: TGTGCCAGCAGCACTTTAGCGGGGGGGCGATCCTACGAGCAGTACTTC

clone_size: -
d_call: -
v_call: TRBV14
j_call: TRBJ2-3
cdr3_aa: CASSPRGWGTDTQYF
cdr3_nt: TGTGCCAGCAGCCCTAGGGGCTGGGGCACAGATACGCAGTATTTT

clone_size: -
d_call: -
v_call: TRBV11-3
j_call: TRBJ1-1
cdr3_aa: CASSSKQYEAFF
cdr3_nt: TGTGCCAGCAGCTCTAAACAGTATGAAGCTTTCTTT

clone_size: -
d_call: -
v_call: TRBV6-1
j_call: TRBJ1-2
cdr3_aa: CASSEGWGDGYTF
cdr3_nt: TGTGCCAGCAGTGAAGGGTGGGGCGATGGCTACACCTTC

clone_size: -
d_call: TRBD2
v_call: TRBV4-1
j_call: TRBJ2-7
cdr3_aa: CASSQEILAVSYEQYF
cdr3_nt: TGCGCCAGCAGCCAAGAAATCCTAGCGGTCTCCTACGAGCAGTACTTC

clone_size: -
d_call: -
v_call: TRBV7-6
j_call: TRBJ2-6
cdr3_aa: CASSLEGVPGANVLTF
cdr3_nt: TGTGCCAGCAGCTTAGAAGGGGTCCCTGGGGCCAACGTCCTGACTTTC

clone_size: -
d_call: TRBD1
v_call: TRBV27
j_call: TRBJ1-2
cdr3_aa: CASTFYPGQGGYGYTF
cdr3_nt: TGTGCCAGCACCTTCTATCCGGGACAGGGAGGGTATGGCTACACCTTC

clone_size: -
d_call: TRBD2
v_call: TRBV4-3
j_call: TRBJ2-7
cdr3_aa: CASSQVPGGPIPEQYF
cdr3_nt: TGCGCCAGCAGCCAAGTTCCGGGGGGGCCAATACCCGAGCAGTACTTC

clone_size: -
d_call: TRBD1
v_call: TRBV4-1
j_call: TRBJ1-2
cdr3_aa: CASSQAGTAQFVVYGYTF
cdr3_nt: TGCGCCAGCAGCCAAGCCGGGACAGCGCAATTTGTGGTCTATGGCTACACCTTC

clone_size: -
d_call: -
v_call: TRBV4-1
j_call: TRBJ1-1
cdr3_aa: CASSLLTGPNTEAFF
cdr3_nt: TGCGCCAGCAGCCTTTTAACAGGACCCAACACTGAAGCTTTCTTT

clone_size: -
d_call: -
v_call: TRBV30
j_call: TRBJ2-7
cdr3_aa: CAWSVSGVGDEQYF
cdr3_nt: TGTGCCTGGAGTGTTTCCGGGGTGGGCGACGAGCAGTACTTC

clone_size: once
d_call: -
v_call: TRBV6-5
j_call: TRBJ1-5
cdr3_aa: CASSSGFGQPQHF
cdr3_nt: TGTGCCAGCAGTTCAGGATTCGGTCAGCCCCAGCATTTT

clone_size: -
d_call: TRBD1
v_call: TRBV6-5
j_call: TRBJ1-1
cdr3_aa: CASRGQANTEAFF
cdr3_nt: TGTGCCAGCAGGGGACAGGCGAACACTGAAGCTTTCTTT

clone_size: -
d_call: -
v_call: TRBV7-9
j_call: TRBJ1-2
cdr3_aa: CASSPDSGYTF
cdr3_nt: TGTGCCAGCAGCCCCGACAGTGGCTACACCTTC

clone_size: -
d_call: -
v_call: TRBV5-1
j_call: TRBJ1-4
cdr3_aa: CASSERTGDEKLFF
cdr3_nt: TGCGCCAGCAGCGAGAGGACCGGGGATGAAAAACTGTTTTTT

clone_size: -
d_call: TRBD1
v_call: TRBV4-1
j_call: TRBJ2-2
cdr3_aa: CASSQGTGTNTGELFF
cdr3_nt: TGCGCCAGCAGCCAGGGGACAGGGACAAACACCGGGGAGCTGTTTTTT